This T cell receptor beta chain was obtained from a study of T-cell memory formation after mild COVID-19. Study outcomes and limitations: CD4+ bias marked clones expanding day 15 to 37, unlike balanced contracting clones. Confirmation was lacking for SARS-CoV-2 specificity of second-wave clones that peaked on day 37. Pre-infection memory contained some responding clones, which suggested that cross-reactive memory had joined.

TCRdb ran MiXCR on the 5' RACE reads and lists one entry per CDR3 protein. This table holds hundreds of thousands of distinct CDR3 sequences, about a fifth found once. This clonotype was found a few times. Antigen: not known. Between the trimmed V and J ends, which lost 5 bases and 5 bases, there was a span of 16 bases. The CDR3 contains 14 residues. CDR1 SEHNR and CDR2 FQNEAQ come from the germline V gene (reference sequence). V usage is TRBV7-9 and J usage is TRBJ2-7, with D tentatively TRBD1 (6 bases). Specimen: PBMCs or a T cell subset sorted from them (not recorded which). The receptor was derived from an adult woman who had mild COVID-19 (a few samples of this study predate the infection). Cell type and time point are not known. The CDR3 loop reads CASSPGWGQDEQYF. The CDR3 DNA reads as TGTGCCAGCAGCCCGGGCTGGGGGCAAGACGAGCAGTACTTC.